These T cell receptor beta chains were read from a single sample in a study of T cell responses to AZD1222 COVID-19 vaccine. The table came from immunoSEQ multiplex PCR; TCRdb's copy has only in-frame clones and leaves some out. The sample lists 100,000 to 150,000 clones, around 90% occurring once. The sample was peripheral blood, taken on day 0 of AZD1222 vaccination. These receptors were obtained from an adult in good health. The CDR3 runs from the conserved cysteine through the conserved F or W. A D gene is named only where the DNA matches it firmly. The size of a clone is reported for some rows only, either as once, few or many, or as a class for expanded clones.

DNA: TGTGCCAGCAGCCCGTGGAGAACAAATTCACCCCTCCACTTT
CDR3: CASSPWRTNSPLHF
D: -
J: TRBJ1-6
V: TRBV14
size: -

DNA: TGTGCCAGCAGCCAAGCAGGGGTCCAAGAGACCCAGTACTTC
CDR3: CASSQAGVQETQYF
D: -
J: TRBJ2-5
V: TRBV4-2
size: few

DNA: TGCAGTGCTAGTGACAGGGGAAGGGAAAAACTGTTTTTT
CDR3: CSASDRGREKLFF
D: TRBD1
J: TRBJ1-4
V: TRBV20-1
size: -

DNA: TGTGCCAGCAGCTTGGCATCAGATACGCAGTATTTT
CDR3: CASSLASDTQYF
D: -
J: TRBJ2-3
V: TRBV5-6
size: -

DNA: TGTGCCTGGACTCGTCCGGGGGGGACCTACGAGCAGTACTTC
CDR3: CAWTRPGGTYEQYF
D: TRBD2
J: TRBJ2-7
V: TRBV30
size: -

DNA: TGTGCCAGCAGTTTTTTGGGCAGAGACCAGCATTTT
CDR3: CASSFLGRDQHF
D: -
J: TRBJ1-5
V: TRBV12-3/TRBV12-4
size: -

DNA: TGTGCCAGCTCGGCTCGTCCCACAGATACGCAGTATTTT
CDR3: CASSARPTDTQYF
D: -
J: TRBJ2-3
V: TRBV6-5
size: once

DNA: TGTGCCAGCACTCTCCGGGACGGATCCGGGGAGCTGTTTTTT
CDR3: CASTLRDGSGELFF
D: -
J: TRBJ2-2
V: TRBV3-1/TRBV3-2
size: -

DNA: TGCGCCAGCAGCCAAGGGGGACAGGGGGTGGACACTGAAGCTTTCTTT
CDR3: CASSQGGQGVDTEAFF
D: TRBD1
J: TRBJ1-1
V: TRBV4-1
size: few

DNA: TGTGCCAGCTCATATAACAGGGGACAATCCAATCAGCCCCAGCATTTT
CDR3: CASSYNRGQSNQPQHF
D: TRBD1
J: TRBJ1-5
V: TRBV18
size: -

DNA: TGTGCCAGCAGCCCCGGGACAGGAGGCTACGGGGAGCTGTTTTTT
CDR3: CASSPGTGGYGELFF
D: TRBD1
J: TRBJ2-2
V: TRBV27
size: -

DNA: TGCGCCAGCAGCTCGACAGGGTTGGAATACACTGAAGCTTTCTTT
CDR3: CASSSTGLEYTEAFF
D: TRBD1
J: TRBJ1-1
V: TRBV5-1
size: few

DNA: TGTGCCAGCTCACTCATTCTCGCAGAGGGCAATGAGCAGTTCTTC
CDR3: CASSLILAEGNEQFF
D: -
J: TRBJ2-1
V: TRBV18
size: -

DNA: TGTGCCAGCACAAGGGAAGGTGGCGAGCAGTACTTC
CDR3: CASTREGGEQYF
D: -
J: TRBJ2-7
V: TRBV2
size: -

DNA: TGTGCCAGCACGGTGATTCAGCCCCAGCATTTT
CDR3: CASTVIQPQHF
D: -
J: TRBJ1-5
V: TRBV5-8
size: -

DNA: TGTGCCAGTAGCCCGGTAGACAGGGACCTTGGGGAGCCCCAGCATTTT
CDR3: CASSPVDRDLGEPQHF
D: TRBD1
J: TRBJ1-5
V: TRBV19
size: -

DNA: TGCGCCAGCAGCCTTGCGGGGTATGGCTACACCTTC
CDR3: CASSLAGYGYTF
D: -
J: TRBJ1-2
V: TRBV4-3
size: -

DNA: TGTGCCAGCAGTGGGGCCCGTGGGGGGGCCGCGGGAGTGGCGCAGTATTTT
CDR3: CASSGARGGAAGVAQYF
D: -
J: TRBJ2-3
V: TRBV6-2/TRBV6-3
size: -

DNA: TGTGCCAGCAGCTTAAGTAGTGGGCCCTACAATGAGCAGTTCTTC
CDR3: CASSLSSGPYNEQFF
D: -
J: TRBJ2-1
V: TRBV7-2
size: -

DNA: TGTGCCAGCAGCCCCCACGCGAATATCCCCTACGAGCAGTACTTC
CDR3: CASSPHANIPYEQYF
D: -
J: TRBJ2-7
V: TRBV11-2
size: -

DNA: TGTGCCAGCAGTGTACAGTACAATCAGCCCCAGCATTTT
CDR3: CASSVQYNQPQHF
D: -
J: TRBJ1-5
V: TRBV28
size: -

DNA: TGCGCCAGCAGCCCACCCGGGGGACCTAACTATGGCTACACCTTC
CDR3: CASSPPGGPNYGYTF
D: -
J: TRBJ1-2
V: TRBV4-3
size: once

DNA: TGTGCCAGCAGCCAGACTCGGGAGGGGGAGTTCTTC
CDR3: CASSQTREGEFF
D: TRBD2
J: TRBJ2-1
V: TRBV12-3/TRBV12-4
size: -

DNA: TGTGCCAGCAGCTTAGAGGGACAGGTTGGTGGCTACACCTTC
CDR3: CASSLEGQVGGYTF
D: TRBD1
J: TRBJ1-2
V: TRBV11-2
size: -

DNA: TGCGCCAGCAGCCAAGACCTCGACAGGCTGGCTGAAGCTTTCTTT
CDR3: CASSQDLDRLAEAFF
D: -
J: TRBJ1-1
V: TRBV4-3
size: -

DNA: TGTGCCAGCAGTTTTTACAGCTCCTACGAGCAGTACTTC
CDR3: CASSFYSSYEQYF
D: -
J: TRBJ2-7
V: TRBV12-3/TRBV12-4
size: -

DNA: TGCGCCAGCAGCGTTACTAGCGGGCAAGATACGCAGTATTTT
CDR3: CASSVTSGQDTQYF
D: TRBD2
J: TRBJ2-3
V: TRBV5-1
size: -

DNA: TGTGCCAGCAGTGACTCGATGGAAAATAATTCACCCCTCCACTTT
CDR3: CASSDSMENNSPLHF
D: -
J: TRBJ1-6
V: TRBV6-4
size: -

DNA: TGTGCCAGCAGTCCGGGTGGAGGGCGTTATGGCTACACCTTC
CDR3: CASSPGGGRYGYTF
D: -
J: TRBJ1-2
V: TRBV3-1/TRBV3-2
size: -

DNA: TGTGCCAGCAGGCCTTCGGGGGGCGCAGTAGGTCAGCCCCAGCATTTT
CDR3: CASRPSGGAVGQPQHF
D: -
J: TRBJ1-5
V: TRBV7-3
size: -

DNA: TGTGCCAGCAGCCAAGGTAGCGGGGGGGTTTCCGCGCAGTACTTC
CDR3: CASSQGSGGVSAQYF
D: TRBD2
J: TRBJ2-7
V: TRBV3-1/TRBV3-2
size: many

DNA: TGTGCCAGCAGAGGGGATCAAGAGACCCAGTACTTC
CDR3: CASRGDQETQYF
D: -
J: TRBJ2-5
V: TRBV2
size: -

DNA: TGTGCCAGCAGCAGCGGACAGCCCTATGGCTACACCTTC
CDR3: CASSSGQPYGYTF
D: -
J: TRBJ1-2
V: TRBV6-5
size: -

DNA: TGTGCCAGCAGCCCCCGGTTGGAGGGTCCCGAGCAGTACTTC
CDR3: CASSPRLEGPEQYF
D: -
J: TRBJ2-7
V: TRBV4-2
size: -

DNA: TGTGCCAGCAGCCCAAGTGGGGGGCAGGGGGCCACCGGGGAGCTGTTTTTT
CDR3: CASSPSGGQGATGELFF
D: TRBD1
J: TRBJ2-2
V: TRBV7-2
size: -

DNA: TGTGCCACGGTCGAAGGAGGAACCGTAGCTTTCTTT
CDR3: CATVEGGTVAFF
D: -
J: TRBJ1-1
V: TRBV2
size: once

DNA: TGTGCCAGTAGTTCGTTACAGGGGGTTGGTAATCAGCCCCAGCATTTT
CDR3: CASSSLQGVGNQPQHF
D: TRBD1
J: TRBJ1-5
V: TRBV19
size: -

DNA: TGTGCCAGCAGCATAATTCCTAACTATGGCTACACCTTC
CDR3: CASSIIPNYGYTF
D: -
J: TRBJ1-2
V: TRBV6-4
size: -

DNA: TGTGCCAGCAGTTTTCAGGGTGTACCTGGAAACACCATATATTTT
CDR3: CASSFQGVPGNTIYF
D: -
J: TRBJ1-3
V: TRBV27
size: -

DNA: TGCGCCAGCAGCCTAGCGGGGGGGCTATACAATGAGCAGTTCTTC
CDR3: CASSLAGGLYNEQFF
D: TRBD2
J: TRBJ2-1
V: TRBV5-1
size: -

DNA: TGCGCCAGCAGCTTGGAAGCTTTAGGTGGCTACACCTTC
CDR3: CASSLEALGGYTF
D: -
J: TRBJ1-2
V: TRBV5-1
size: -

DNA: TGCGCCAGCAGCCAAGGACAGGGGTTCCCCTCTGGAAACACCATATATTTT
CDR3: CASSQGQGFPSGNTIYF
D: TRBD1
J: TRBJ1-3
V: TRBV4-1
size: -

DNA: TGTGCCAGCAGCTTAGAAGGAATCGGAAACACCATATATTTT
CDR3: CASSLEGIGNTIYF
D: -
J: TRBJ1-3
V: TRBV11-2
size: -

DNA: TGTGCCAGCAGCTTAGCGGTTAACATTCAGCCCCAGCATTTT
CDR3: CASSLAVNIQPQHF
D: -
J: TRBJ1-5
V: TRBV7-8
size: -

DNA: TGTGCCAGCAGCCAAGAAAGCAGGGCGCACTACGAGCAGTACTTC
CDR3: CASSQESRAHYEQYF
D: -
J: TRBJ2-7
V: TRBV4-2
size: -

DNA: TGTGCCAGCAGCCAAAGGACAGGGGGGAACACTGAAGCTTTCTTT
CDR3: CASSQRTGGNTEAFF
D: TRBD1
J: TRBJ1-1
V: TRBV2
size: -

DNA: TGTGCCAGCAGTGACTCTAGCGGGGGGGCCAATGAGCAGTTCTTC
CDR3: CASSDSSGGANEQFF
D: TRBD2
J: TRBJ2-1
V: TRBV6-4
size: many

DNA: TGTGCCAGCTCACCCTACCAGGTACAGGTTAGTCACCACGAGCAGTACTTC
CDR3: CASSPYQVQVSHHEQYF
D: -
J: TRBJ2-7
V: TRBV18
size: -

DNA: TGCGCCAGCAGCCTTATCCCCGGGGAGCTGTTTTTT
CDR3: CASSLIPGELFF
D: -
J: TRBJ2-2
V: TRBV4-1
size: -

DNA: TGTGCCAGCAGCTTAGTGCCAGGGGTTATTGAGCAGTTCTTC
CDR3: CASSLVPGVIEQFF
D: -
J: TRBJ2-1
V: TRBV7-9
size: -

DNA: TGTGCCAGCAGTCCAGAATTTTTCGGTCAGCCCCAGCATTTT
CDR3: CASSPEFFGQPQHF
D: -
J: TRBJ1-5
V: TRBV25-1
size: -

DNA: TGTGCCAGCAGCTCCCGGTTGTATGTCTATGGCTACACCTTC
CDR3: CASSSRLYVYGYTF
D: -
J: TRBJ1-2
V: TRBV5-6
size: few

DNA: TGTGCCAGCAGCACCGGGACCCGGAACACTGAAGCTTTCTTT
CDR3: CASSTGTRNTEAFF
D: -
J: TRBJ1-1
V: TRBV6-5
size: -

DNA: TGTGCCAGCAGCCCCCACCCCCGGGGAAGCTCGGGAAACACCATATATTTT
CDR3: CASSPHPRGSSGNTIYF
D: -
J: TRBJ1-3
V: TRBV9
size: -

DNA: TGTGCCAGCAGTCAGCCAGATCAGCCCCAGCATTTT
CDR3: CASSQPDQPQHF
D: -
J: TRBJ1-5
V: TRBV6-6
size: once

DNA: TGTGCCACCAGCGGTAGTCAGGGGGAGCAGCGCTACGAGCAGTACTTC
CDR3: CATSGSQGEQRYEQYF
D: TRBD1
J: TRBJ2-7
V: TRBV15
size: -

DNA: TGCGCCAGCAGCTTGGACCACTCTGGGGCCAACGTCCTGACTTTC
CDR3: CASSLDHSGANVLTF
D: -
J: TRBJ2-6
V: TRBV5-1
size: -

DNA: TGTGCCAGCAGTTACGACAGCTACTCTGGAAACACCATATATTTT
CDR3: CASSYDSYSGNTIYF
D: -
J: TRBJ1-3
V: TRBV6-5
size: -

DNA: TGTGCCACCAGCAGCCGACGGGACAGGGGAGAAACTGAAGCTTTCTTT
CDR3: CATSSRRDRGETEAFF
D: TRBD1
J: TRBJ1-1
V: TRBV15
size: once

DNA: TGTGCCAGCAGCTTACGGAGGGGTAAAAACTATGGCTACACCTTC
CDR3: CASSLRRGKNYGYTF
D: -
J: TRBJ1-2
V: TRBV7-6
size: -